The rows below give T cell receptor beta chains drawn from one sample of a study of regulatory T cells in long-lasting Graves disease. MiXCR was run by TCRdb on the multiplex PCR reads, yielding one entry per CDR3 protein. The sample comprises 400,000 to 550,000 distinct CDR3 sequences, 15% to 20% of which are singletons, and roughly 10% rests with the top ten. The data were also submitted as part of a second study, on T cells in Graves' hyperthyroidism and ophthalmopathy.

Specimen: peripheral blood mononuclear cells (PBMCs), collected at new diagnosis, from a patient treated with antithyroid drugs. The receptors stem from a woman in her thirties with Graves disease. The CDR3 runs from the conserved cysteine through the conserved F or W. The order of the fields is D gene, CDR3 length, J gene, clone size, V gene, CDR3 protein, CDR3 DNA. A D gene is named only where the DNA matches it firmly. Some rows have no size entry. The others give once, few or many, or a class for an expanded clone.

TRBD2,16,TRBJ2-1,once,TRBV4-3,CASSQGLAGGPHEQFF,TGCGCCAGCAGCCAAGGGTTAGCGGGAGGGCCCCATGAGCAGTTCTTC
TRBD2,16,TRBJ2-1,many,TRBV7-7,CASSLGGLEPYNEQFF,TGTGCTAGCAGCTTAGGGGGACTAGAGCCCTACAATGAGCAGTTCTTC
.,14,TRBJ2-7,.,TRBV10-3,CAIWDPGVLHEQYF,TGTGCCATCTGGGACCCGGGAGTACTCCACGAGCAGTACTTC
TRBD1,16,TRBJ2-1,few,TRBV28,CASSQGQGVYCNEQFF,TGTGCCAGCAGCCAGGGACAGGGGGTCTACTGCAATGAGCAGTTCTTC
TRBD2,15,TRBJ2-2,many,TRBV6-1,CASTRLAVNTGELFF,TGTGCCAGCACCAGACTAGCGGTCAACACCGGGGAGCTGTTTTTT
.,14,TRBJ1-6,.,TRBV6-2/TRBV6-3,CASSYSAGRRPLHF,TGTGCCAGCAGTTACTCGGCGGGACGGCGTCCCCTCCACTTT
.,16,TRBJ2-1,.,TRBV5-6,CASSLWGGTGHNEQFF,TGTGCCAGCAGCTTGTGGGGCGGGACGGGGCACAATGAGCAGTTCTTC
.,15,TRBJ1-2,many,TRBV12-3/TRBV12-4,CASTVRGALNYGYTF,TGTGCCAGCACGGTTCGGGGGGCCCTCAACTATGGCTACACCTTC
TRBD1,16,TRBJ1-1,many,TRBV5-4,CASSLPQGQGDAEAFF,TGTGCCAGCAGCTTACCTCAAGGACAGGGTGACGCTGAAGCTTTCTTT
.,12,TRBJ2-7,many,TRBV28,CASSSASYEQYF,TGTGCCAGCAGTTCGGCGTCCTACGAGCAGTACTTC
TRBD2,14,TRBJ2-5,many,TRBV5-1,CASSLTSVGETQYF,TGCGCCAGCAGCTTAACTAGCGTGGGAGAGACCCAGTACTTC
TRBD1,14,TRBJ1-6,many,TRBV5-1,CASSHDRGPSPLHF,TGCGCCAGCAGCCACGACAGGGGGCCTTCACCCCTCCACTTT
.,16,TRBJ1-2,many,TRBV27,CASSLTPQSALYGYTF,TGTGCCAGCAGTTTAACGCCACAGAGTGCCCTCTATGGCTACACCTTC
TRBD2,16,TRBJ2-3,.,TRBV14,CVSTLIAGGTADTQYF,TGTGTCAGCACCCTCATAGCGGGAGGGACGGCAGATACGCAGTATTTT
.,15,TRBJ2-7,many,TRBV30,CAWRTLRDRGYEQYF,TGTGCCTGGAGGACCCTCCGGGATCGGGGCTACGAGCAGTACTTC
TRBD1,19,TRBJ2-1,few,TRBV12-5,CASGLAPAGQGAGYNEQFF,TGTGCTAGTGGTTTGGCCCCCGCGGGACAGGGGGCAGGATACAATGAGCAGTTCTTC
.,12,TRBJ1-3,many,TRBV30,CAWLPFGNTIYF,TGTGCCTGGCTGCCCTTTGGAAACACCATATATTTT